The text below deals with one T cell receptor (beta chain). Sequencing targeted expressed TCRB transcripts, as all isolated RNA had been reverse transcribed. The protocol was immunoSEQ multiplex PCR, while the TCRdb copy is restricted to in-frame clones and leaves out a portion. Here the sample spans about 19,000 clones, about 50% being singletons. The sample originates from a study of beta chain features in type 1 diabetes. This CDR3 spans 15 amino acids. The germline CDR1 and CDR2 sequences are SNHLY and FYNNEI. With 1 base clipped from V and 9 bases from J, the junction kept 8 bases outside the gene matches.

This TCR was recovered from a man between 18 and 35 years old in good health. The chain joins TRBV2 to TRBJ1-5, with 8 bases aligning to TRBD1. The specimen was stem cell memory CD4+ T cells from blood. CDR3 nucleotide sequence: TGTGCCAGCAGTGAAGGGACAGGGCCCATGTGGCCCCAGCATTTT. This sequence encodes CASSEGTGPMWPQHF.